The 20 T cell receptor beta chains below were found in one sample sequenced in a study of shared clonotypes between healthy human individuals. Clones were sequenced by immunoSEQ multiplex PCR, and TCRdb holds only the in-frame ones, with some missing. The data contain roughly 1.5 million clones, 95% to 99% of them seen just once; the ten biggest clones take up roughly 0.4%. Sequencing was done on a sample of naive CD4+ T cells sorted from blood. The subset denotes: CD45RA+ positively selected. These TCRs come from a man aged 30 to 39 in good health.

The chain employs TRBV5-5 and TRBJ2-7; D gene uncertain. V lost 0 bases and J 3 bases, leaving 13 bases between the germline ends. Per germline, CDR1 SGHKS and CDR2 YYEKEE (reference sequence). The CDR3 totals 15 residues. This CDR3 reads CASSLAAGPLYEQYF. The CDR3 bases are TGTGCCAGCAGCTTGGCGGCAGGCCCCCTCTACGAGCAGTACTTC.

V and J are TRBV25-1 and TRBJ2-5; 8 nucleotides line up with TRBD1. V lost 1 base, J lost 2 bases, and 3 bases stayed unmatched. Per the germline V gene, CDR1 is MGHDK and CDR2 is SYGVNS. CDR3 length: 15 residues. DNA for the CDR3: TGTGCCAGCAGTGAATCGCGGACAGGGCAAGAGACCCAGTACTTC. It yields the protein CASSESRTGQETQYF.

The chain employs TRBV5-4 and TRBJ1-1; D gene unclear. V gave up 3 bases and J gave up 1 base, with 13 bases separating them. CDR1 SGHNT and CDR2 YYREEE come from the germline V gene (reference sequence). This CDR3 spans 15 amino acids. CDR3 sequence: CASSSPTDGNTEAFF. The CDR3 DNA reads as TGTGCCAGCAGCTCCCCAACCGACGGGAACACTGAAGCTTTCTTT.

V and J are TRBV11-2 and TRBJ2-2, with 8 bases aligning to TRBD1. With V trimmed by 3 bases and J by 1 base, 10 bases remained unmatched. This CDR3 contains 18 residues. Germline CDR1 is SGHAT and CDR2 is FQNNGV. CDR3 protein: CASSLYPGGQENTGELFF. The CDR3 bases are TGTGCCAGCAGCTTGTATCCTGGGGGACAGGAGAACACCGGGGAGCTGTTTTTT. Full variable domain (outside the CDR3, taken from reference TRBV11-2 and TRBJ2-2): EAGVAQSPRYKIIEKRQSVAFWCNPISGHATLYWYQQILGQGPKLLIQFQNNGVVDDSQLPKDRFSAERLKGVDSTLKIQPAKLEDSAVYLCASSLYPGGQENTGELFFGEGSRLTVL.

V usage is TRBV28 and J usage is TRBJ1-1; weak D call: TRBD1 (5 bases). Trimming removed 7 bases from V and 8 bases from J, with 20 bases in between. The length of the CDR3 is 14 residues. Germline V CDR1 and CDR2: MDHEN, SYDVKM. Here the CDR3 DNA reads TGTGCCAGCAAGGGGAGGCTTGGTGGGGCCGAAGCTTTCTTT. It specifies CASKGRLGGAEAFF.

V gene TRBV19 combines with J gene TRBJ2-1, with TRBD2 identical over 7 bases. This CDR3 has 14 amino acids. J lost 10 bases, V lost 6 bases, and 12 bases had no gene match. In germline, CDR1 is LNHDA, CDR2 SQIVND (reference sequence). The CDR3 coding sequence is TGTGCCAGTAGGAGGAGTGCGGGAGAGCAGGAGCAGTTCTTC. Translating gives CASRRSAGEQEQFF.

This chain links TRBV6-5 with TRBJ2-1; D possibly uses TRBD1 or TRBD2 (5 bases each). The CDR3 spans 14 residues. Looked up from germline, CDR1 is MNHEY and CDR2 is SVGAGI. Deletions cut 8 bases from V and 8 bases from J, with 19 bases between. As DNA, the CDR3 is TGTGCCAGCCACTCTGGGGGACCTCCCGATGAGCAGTTCTTC. Amino acids: CASHSGGPPDEQFF.

The chain combines TRBV7-3 with TRBJ2-7; D perhaps matches TRBD1 (5 bases). Between the trimmed V and J ends, which lost 3 bases and 0 bases, there was a span of 12 bases. The V gene's germline CDR1 is SGHTA and CDR2 FQGTGA. The CDR3 extends over 15 amino acids. The CDR3 region is CASSFKGHSSYEQYF. The DNA for the CDR3 is TGTGCCAGCAGCTTTAAGGGGCACAGCTCCTACGAGCAGTACTTC.

Only one count was recorded for this clone. V usage is TRBV29-1 and J usage is TRBJ2-1; D is unresolved. The germline V gene has CDR1 SQVTM and CDR2 ANQGSEA. This CDR3 is built from 13 residues. V lost 7 bases and J lost 7, with 17 bases in between. CDR3 sequence reads: CSAMGGLRNEQFF. CDR3 in DNA: TGCAGCGCCATGGGTGGTTTAAGGAATGAGCAGTTCTTC.

The chain links TRBV7-9 to TRBJ1-1; 8 bases agree with TRBD1. Germline assignment: CDR1 SEHNR and CDR2 FQNEAQ (reference sequence). J lost 6 bases, V lost 3 bases, and 6 bases had no gene match. The CDR3 consists of 14 residues. CDR3 residues: CASSLNQGASEAFF. CDR3 DNA sequence: TGTGCCAGCAGCTTGAATCAGGGGGCCTCTGAAGCTTTCTTT.

The rearrangement joins TRBV11-2 to TRBJ2-3; 8 nucleotides agree with TRBD1. Germline assignment: CDR1 SGHAT and CDR2 FQNNGV. With V trimmed by 5 bases and J by 3 bases, 7 bases remained unmatched. The CDR3 length is 15 residues. CDR3 residues: CASSLSRQGTDTQYF. CDR3 DNA sequence: TGTGCCAGCAGCCTGTCTAGACAGGGGACAGATACGCAGTATTTT.

The chain recombines TRBV18 with TRBJ2-5, with D maybe TRBD1 (6 bases). The germline CDR1 and CDR2 sequences are KGHSH and LQKENI. This CDR3 region has 15 residues. The V gene lost 5 bases and the J gene lost 8 bases, with 21 bases spanning the gap. CDR3 amino acids: CASSSLGTPGGTQYF. DNA of the CDR3: TGTGCCAGCTCATCCTTAGGGACACCCGGCGGTACCCAGTACTTC.

The V gene is TRBV15, the J gene TRBJ2-2; D unresolved. V lost 0 bases to trimming and J lost 6 bases, with 5 bases between them. CDR3 size: 13 residues. CDR1 and CDR2 from the germline V gene are LNHNV and YYDKDF (reference sequence). The CDR3 DNA follows: TGTGCCACCAGCAGAGATCATCCCGGGGAGCTGTTTTTT. Translated, it gives CATSRDHPGELFF.

The chain couples TRBV2 to TRBJ2-2, with D tentatively TRBD2 (5 bases). The germline V gene has CDR1 SNHLY and CDR2 FYNNEI. The CDR3 spans 15 residues. Deletions cut 3 bases from V and 1 base from J, with 9 bases between. CDR3 in amino acids: CASSEQRMNTGELFF. The CDR3 nucleotides are TGTGCCAGCAGTGAGCAGCGGATGAACACCGGGGAGCTGTTTTTT. Complete variable domain (other parts from reference TRBV2 and TRBJ2-2): EPEVTQTPSHQVTQMGQEVILRCVPISNHLYFYWYRQILGQKVEFLVSFYNNEISEKSEIFDDQFSVERPDGSNFTLKIRSTKLEDSAMYFCASSEQRMNTGELFFGEGSRLTVL.

The genes are TRBV29-1 and TRBJ1-1, with 8 nucleotides matching TRBD1. The CDR3 extends over 14 amino acids. With V trimmed by 6 bases and J by 3 bases, 9 bases remained unmatched. Germline-derived CDR1 and CDR2 are SQVTM and ANQGSEA. Written as DNA, the CDR3 is TGCAGCGTCTCCCGCGACAGGGGTGACACTGAAGCTTTCTTT. Protein: CSVSRDRGDTEAFF. The complete variable domain, with remaining parts taken from reference TRBV29-1 and TRBJ1-1, reads SAVISQKPSRDICQRGTSLTIQCQVDSQVTMMFWYRQQPGQSLTLIATANQGSEATYESGFVIDKFPISRPNLTFSTLTVSNMSPEDSSIYLCSVSRDRGDTEAFFGQGTRLTVV.

The rearrangement uses TRBV21-1 and TRBJ2-7. TRBV21-1 is a pseudogene. The CDR3 is 14 amino acids. The CDR3 region has the DNA TGTGCCAGCAGCAAAACGGACGAAGCCTACGAGCAGTACTTC. This codes for CASSKTDEAYEQYF.

This chain uses TRBV7-9 with TRBJ2-3; TRBD1 or TRBD2 may be the D gene (6 bases each). The CDR3 is made up of 13 amino acids. CDR1 is SEHNR, CDR2 FQNEAQ, per germline (reference sequence). Trimming pared 5 bases from V and 11 bases from J, leaving 17 bases between. The CDR3 DNA sequence: TGTGCCAGCAGCGTTGGACGGGGGCCTGAGCAGTATTTT. This sequence encodes CASSVGRGPEQYF.

This CDR3 reads CASSLDPVNYEQYF. As DNA, the CDR3 is TGTGCCAGCAGCTTAGATCCGGTTAACTACGAGCAGTACTTC. The chain has TRBV7-2 and TRBJ2-7; D gene unclear. Germline-derived CDR1 and CDR2 are SGHTA and FQGNSA. Trimming removed 1 base at V and 3 bases at J, with 10 bases between. The CDR3 is 14 amino acids.

The J gene is TRBJ2-7, the V gene TRBV20-1; D is unclear. From germline, CDR1 is DFQATT and CDR2 SNEGSKA (reference sequence). CDR3 length: 11 amino acids. Trimming left V 8 bases short and J 4 bases short, with 12 bases between. The CDR3 loop reads CSSDEGYEQYF. In DNA, the CDR3 is TGCAGTTCCGACGAAGGGTACGAGCAGTACTTC.

The chain is built from TRBV7-3 and TRBJ1-2; 7 bases fit TRBD1. The CDR3 sequence is 17 residues long. CDR1 is SGHTA, CDR2 FQGTGA, per germline. V lost 1 base, J lost 4 bases, and 12 bases stayed unmatched. The CDR3 reads CASSLKGTAGGSYGYTF. Here the CDR3 DNA reads TGTGCCAGCAGCTTAAAGGGGACAGCCGGGGGTTCCTATGGCTACACCTTC.